The 8 T cell receptor beta chains in this list originate from one sample, sequenced in a study of CD4 T cells in relation to SARS-CoV-2 and coronaviruses. Before the COVID-19 pandemic, during about 2010-2018, CD4+ T cells were taken from unexposed donors. CD4+ T cells were isolated from the cells after around 11 days of culture. This table comes from immunoSEQ multiplex PCR, and its TCRdb copy is limited to in-frame clones, with some not included. The data contain just under 20,000 clones, 60% to 80% of them singletons. Antigen specificity for these receptors is unknown. Sequenced material: CD4+ T cells from PBMCs, cultured in vitro. These receptors were taken from a human donor in good health.

V is TRBV12-5 and J is TRBJ2-1; 13 bases are a match to TRBD2. J was trimmed by 8 bases and V by 0 bases; bases with no gene match: 10. The CDR3 has 18 amino acids. Germline V CDR1 and CDR2: LGHNT, FRNRAP. CDR3 DNA: TGTGCTAGTGGTTTGGTACCACTAGCGGGAGGGAGGGTCGATGAGCAGTTCTTC. This sequence encodes CASGLVPLAGGRVDEQFF. Drawing the rest from reference TRBV12-5 and TRBJ2-1, the complete variable domain is DARVTQTPRHKVTEMGQEVTMRCQPILGHNTVFWYRQTMMQGLELLAYFRNRAPLDDSGMPKDRFSAEMPDATLATLKIQPSEPRDSAVYFCASGLVPLAGGRVDEQFFGPGTRLTVL.

V usage is TRBV27 and J usage is TRBJ2-7; TRBD2 matches 8 bases. V shed 3 bases, J shed 0 bases, and the junction held 4 bases outside the gene matches. This CDR3 contains 15 residues. Germline V CDR1 and CDR2: MNHEY, SMNVEV (reference sequence). The CDR3 is CASSFASGSSYEQYF. CDR3 bases: TGTGCCAGCAGTTTCGCCAGCGGGAGCTCCTACGAGCAGTACTTC.

J is TRBJ2-7 and V is TRBV30; D is ambiguous. V lost 0 bases to trimming and J lost 3 bases, with 6 bases between them. The CDR3 is 12 amino acids. Per germline, CDR1 GTSNPN and CDR2 SVGIG (reference sequence). CDR3 DNA sequence: TGTGCCTGGAGTGTAAACGGCTACGAGCAGTACTTC. Translated, it gives CAWSVNGYEQYF.

This clone was counted a few times. V gene TRBV5-1 combines with J gene TRBJ1-1; tentative D call: TRBD1 (6 bases). The CDR3 runs 11 residues. V was pared by 4 bases and J by 6 bases, with 7 bases between. Germline V CDR1 and CDR2: SGHRS, YFSETQ. CDR3: CASSQGPEAFF. CDR3 in DNA: TGCGCCAGCAGCCAGGGGCCTGAAGCTTTCTTT.

The V call is TRBV6-2 or TRBV6-3, the J call TRBJ2-7; D ambiguous. V shed 6 bases and J shed 0 bases, with 9 bases lying between them. Germline V lookup: CDR1 MNHEY, CDR2 SVGEGT. CDR3 length: 13 residues. The CDR3 bases are TGTGCCAGCAGCTCTGTGACCTCCTACGAGCAGTACTTC. It is translated as CASSSVTSYEQYF.

The V gene is TRBV5-1, the J gene TRBJ2-7, with 15 bases identical to TRBD2. Germline V lookup: CDR1 SGHRS, CDR2 YFSETQ. The CDR3 extends over 16 amino acids. The ends lost 4 bases at V and 7 bases at J; junction bases unmatched: 9. The CDR3 DNA reads TGCGCCAGCAGCCTAGGACTAGCGGGAGGGCCAGGAGAGCAGTACTTC. Protein: CASSLGLAGGPGEQYF.

The chain joins TRBV4-1 to TRBJ2-6; maybe TRBD1 (5 bases). Trimming removed 2 bases at V and 1 base at J, with 12 bases between. This CDR3 spans 17 amino acids. Germline assignment: CDR1 MGHRA and CDR2 YSYEKL. CDR3 DNA sequence: TGCGCCAGCAGCCAATCTAACAGGCAATCTGGGGCCAACGTCCTGACTTTC. This sequence encodes CASSQSNRQSGANVLTF.

The V gene is TRBV5-5, the J gene TRBJ2-1; 12 nucleotides line up with TRBD2. V dropped 4 bases and J dropped 0; count of bases not matched to a gene: 11. CDR3 length: 19 amino acids. CDR1 SGHKS and CDR2 YYEKEE come from the germline V gene (reference sequence). The CDR3 DNA follows: TGTGCCAGCAGCCCTTCACTAGCGGGAGGCCCTTACTCCTACAATGAGCAGTTCTTC. It codes for CASSPSLAGGPYSYNEQFF.